The clone carrying this T cell receptor (beta chain) turned up a few times. Here immunoSEQ multiplex PCR was the method, and the copy in TCRdb shows in-frame clones only, minus some. This repertoire shows nearly 35,000 clones, 70% to 80% found once; its top ten account for roughly 7.3%. V gave up 7 bases and J gave up 0 bases, with 16 bases separating them. The V gene's germline CDR1 is MGHDK and CDR2 SYGVNS. This CDR3 has 16 residues. This entry belongs to a study of blood T cell repertoires in COVID-19. The sequenced sample consisted of peripheral blood. The receptor was isolated from a woman aged 60-70 years with acute or convalescent COVID-19. The chain joins TRBV25-1 to TRBJ1-3; the D gene is possibly TRBD1 (5 bases). The CDR3 protein is CASTPPNQGSGNTIYF. The DNA of the CDR3 is TGTGCCAGCACCCCTCCAAATCAGGGCTCTGGAAACACCATATATTTT. Full variable domain (outside the CDR3, taken from reference TRBV25-1 and TRBJ1-3): EADIYQTPRYLVIGTGKKITLECSQTMGHDKMYWYQQDPGMELHLIHYSYGVNSTEKGDLSSESTVSRIRTEHFPLTLESARPSHTSQYLCASTPPNQGSGNTIYFGEGSWLTVV.